The sequence of this T cell receptor beta chain was determined in a study of CD8 T cells in ankylosing spondylitis. Study-wide results and limits: In ankylosing spondylitis patients, matched synovial fluid reportedly showed significant enrichment of disease-linked clones. Prior work had noted some motif variants in reactive arthritis blood and synovial fluid.

Worth noting for this clonotype: Its antigen is undetermined.

Between the trimmed V and J ends, which lost 6 bases and 2 bases, there was a span of 13 bases. The CDR3 extends over 14 amino acids. CDR1 is SNHLY and CDR2 is FYNNEI in the germline V gene. TCR beta libraries were made by quantitative 5'-RACE with molecular barcodes. TCRdb itself ran the 5' RACE reads through MiXCR, one entry per CDR3 protein. The sample includes hundreds of thousands of distinct CDR3 sequences, more than 20% of them seen just once. The V gene is TRBV2, the J gene TRBJ2-5; D is possibly TRBD1 (6 bases). The sequenced sample consisted of blood, either unsorted or a sorted T cell fraction (not recorded which). The origin of this receptor is a male donor with ankylosing spondylitis or in good health (not recorded which). CDR3 protein: CASSSLGGQETQYF. The CDR3 nucleotides read TGTGCCAGCAGCTCGTTAGGGGGACAAGAGACCCAGTACTTC. The complete variable domain, with remaining parts taken from reference TRBV2 and TRBJ2-5, reads EPEVTQTPSHQVTQMGQEVILRCVPISNHLYFYWYRQILGQKVEFLVSFYNNEISEKSEIFDDQFSVERPDGSNFTLKIRSTKLEDSAMYFCASSSLGGQETQYFGPGTRLLVL.